Listed here are 26 T cell receptor beta chains from one sample, sequenced in a study of shared clonotypes between healthy human individuals. TCRdb's copy holds only in-frame clones and misses some; the assay was immunoSEQ multiplex PCR. The repertoire holds some 200,000 clones, with approximately 65% as singletons. The sample taken for sequencing was memory CD4+ T cells sorted from blood. The subset is: CD45RA-negative fraction. The receptors were gathered from a man aged 25-45 years in good health.

The chain is built from TRBV5-8 and TRBJ1-3; no definite D call. Deletions cut 0 bases from V and 1 base from J, with 8 bases between. CDR1 is SGHTS, CDR2 YDEGEE, per germline. This CDR3 is 15 amino acids long. The CDR3 nucleotides read TGTGCCAGCAGCTTGGGGGATCCGTCTGGAAACACCATATATTTT. This sequence encodes CASSLGDPSGNTIYF.

Only one count was recorded for this clone. The rearrangement joins TRBV11-3 to TRBJ2-7, with TRBD2 matching over 7 bases. The CDR3 is 13 amino acids. The V gene's germline CDR1 is SGHNT and CDR2 YENEEA. Losses at the gene ends were 3 bases for V and 5 bases for J; bases not matched to a gene: 4. The CDR3 loop is CASSFGLGHEQYF. The CDR3 coding sequence is TGTGCCAGCAGCTTCGGACTAGGCCACGAGCAGTACTTC.

This chain uses TRBV7-2 with TRBJ1-3; possible D gene TRBD1, 6 bases. From germline, CDR1 is SGHTA and CDR2 FQGNSA. Trimming removed 6 bases at V and 4 bases at J, with 16 bases between. The CDR3 contains 15 residues. The CDR3 DNA reads TGTGCCAGCAGTTTTGACAGGTGGAGCGGAAACACCATATATTTT. This encodes CASSFDRWSGNTIYF.

Notes on this clone: The sample holds other DNA sequences that translate to the same CDR3. The chain joins TRBV6-1 to TRBJ2-7; D unclear. V was clipped by 2 bases and J by 4 bases, with 3 bases between them. From germline, CDR1 is MNHNS and CDR2 SASEGT. CDR3 length: 11 amino acids. The CDR3 DNA reads TGTGCCAGCAGTGAACCGTACGAGCAGTACTTC. Its protein is CASSEPYEQYF.

The chain combines TRBV5-1 with TRBJ2-1; 8 bases line up with TRBD2. This CDR3 spans 18 amino acids. From germline, CDR1 is SGHRS and CDR2 YFSETQ. V lost 4 bases and J lost 3; bases outside the gene matches: 15. DNA for the CDR3: TGCGCCAGCAGCCTAAAGAGAGAGCCGGGACTAGACTACAATGAGCAGTTCTTC. Translation gives CASSLKREPGLDYNEQFF.

This clone showed up just a few times. The rearrangement uses TRBV10-3 and TRBJ1-1, with 8 nucleotides matching TRBD1. This CDR3 has 13 residues. V shed 5 bases, J shed 6 bases, and the junction held 5 bases outside the gene matches. Germline V gene sequence: CDR1 ENHRY, CDR2 SYGVKD. The CDR3 reads CAISSDREAEAFF. CDR3 sequence (DNA): TGTGCCATCAGTTCGGACAGGGAAGCTGAAGCTTTCTTT.

As regards this clone: Just one base apart from a much larger clone, this may be a read error. The sample carries other DNA sequences with the same CDR3. The chain links TRBV9 to TRBJ1-1; no definite D call. CDR1 is SGDLS and CDR2 is YYNGEE in the germline V gene. This CDR3 spans 14 amino acids. V was pared by 0 bases and J by 1 base, with 7 bases between. CDR3 sequence reads: CASSVGGQNTEAFF. For the CDR3, the DNA is TGTGCCAGCAGCGTAGGCGGCCAGAACACTGAAGCTTTCTTT.

This clone was seen only a few times. The gene calls are TRBV6-4 and TRBJ2-3; possibly TRBD2 for D (6 bases). V lost 3 bases and J lost 0, with 7 bases in between. This CDR3 comprises 14 residues. CDR1 MRHNA and CDR2 SNTAGT come from the germline V gene. The CDR3 protein is CASSEGTSTDTQYF. The CDR3 nucleotides are TGTGCCAGCAGTGAGGGGACTAGCACAGATACGCAGTATTTT.

This sequence joins TRBV4-1 and TRBJ2-1; 14 nucleotides line up with TRBD2. Germline V lookup: CDR1 MGHRA, CDR2 YSYEKL. CDR3 length: 16 residues. V shed 1 base, J shed 7 bases, and the junction held 3 bases outside the gene matches. As DNA, the CDR3 is TGCGCCAGCAGCCAAGCGGGACTAGCGGGAGCGAATGAGCAGTTCTTC. This sequence encodes CASSQAGLAGANEQFF.

The chain uses TRBV7-8 and TRBJ2-2, with D possibly being TRBD1 (6 bases). The CDR3 length is 15 residues. V lost 6 bases, J lost 0 bases, and 11 bases lay in between. Germline CDR1 is SGHVS and CDR2 is FQNEAQ. CDR3 protein: CASSSGTTNTGELFF. The CDR3, as DNA: TGTGCCAGCAGTTCCGGGACAACGAACACCGGGGAGCTGTTTTTT.

This chain joins TRBV5-5 and TRBJ2-1; D is possibly TRBD1 (5 bases). Germline V CDR1 and CDR2: SGHKS, YYEKEE (reference sequence). The CDR3 is 14 residues long. The V end was cut by 3 bases, the J end by 7 bases, with 14 bases between. The CDR3 DNA is TGTGCCAGCAGCTGGGGCCCCCGAGGTAATGAGCAGTTCTTC. The encoded protein is CASSWGPRGNEQFF.

The sample holds a few counts of this clone. V usage is TRBV27 and J usage is TRBJ2-7, with D unresolved. This CDR3 comprises 13 residues. The ends were cut back, 2 bases at V and 3 bases at J, with 8 bases in the middle. Germline V gene sequence: CDR1 MNHEY, CDR2 SMNVEV (reference sequence). For the CDR3, the DNA is TGTGCCAGCAGTTTAGCCCCTTACTACGAGCAGTACTTC. This gives the protein CASSLAPYYEQYF.

The gene calls are TRBV7-8 and TRBJ2-5; 11 bases fit TRBD2. Per germline, CDR1 SGHVS and CDR2 FQNEAQ. The V and J ends lost 1 base and 5 bases, in that order; junction bases with no gene match: 6. CDR3 length: 16 amino acids. CDR3 DNA sequence: TGTGCCAGCAGCTTAGGGTCTAGCGGGAGGTTGGAGACCCAGTACTTC. Translation: CASSLGSSGRLETQYF.

The rearrangement joins TRBV7-2 to TRBJ2-3; the match to TRBD2 covers 15 bases. Per germline, CDR1 SGHTA and CDR2 FQGNSA. The CDR3 extends over 16 amino acids. V was clipped by 5 bases and J by 4 bases; unmatched bases: 4. This chain's CDR3 is CASSLGTSGRSDTQYF. The CDR3 DNA reads TGTGCCAGCAGCCTTGGGACTAGCGGGAGGTCAGATACGCAGTATTTT.

The V gene is TRBV27, the J gene TRBJ2-2, with 7 bases fitting TRBD1. Germline CDR1 is MNHEY and CDR2 is SMNVEV (reference sequence). Germline trimming cut 8 bases from V and 6 bases from J; bases unmatched to any gene: 15. The CDR3 has 16 residues. The CDR3 is CASRQGTEMDAGELFF. The CDR3, as DNA: TGTGCCAGCCGCCAGGGGACAGAAATGGACGCCGGGGAGCTGTTTTTT.

The chain couples TRBV9 to TRBJ2-2, with TRBD2 matching over 13 bases. Germline lookup yields CDR1 SGDLS and CDR2 YYNGEE. The CDR3 length is 14 residues. V gave up 5 bases and J gave up 7 bases; unmatched junction bases: 2. CDR3 in amino acids: CASRGTSGDGELFF. In nucleotides, the CDR3 is TGTGCCAGCAGGGGGACTAGCGGGGACGGGGAGCTGTTTTTT. The complete variable domain, with remaining parts taken from reference TRBV9 and TRBJ2-2, reads DSGVTQTPKHLITATGQRVTLRCSPRSGDLSVYWYQQSLDQGLQFLIQYYNGEERAKGNILERFSAQQFPDLHSELNLSSLELGDSALYFCASRGTSGDGELFFGEGSRLTVL.

In this sample, this clone turned up once. This chain uses TRBV28 with TRBJ2-2; D may be TRBD1 (5 bases). Trimming removed 5 bases from V and 6 bases from J, with 10 bases in between. The CDR3 totals 13 residues. Germline V gene lookup returns CDR1 MDHEN and CDR2 SYDVKM. The CDR3 sequence: CASSRAGPGELFF. Written as DNA, the CDR3 is TGTGCCAGCAGTCGAGCAGGGCCCGGGGAGCTGTTTTTT.

The chain carries TRBV6-6 and TRBJ2-1; D is perhaps TRBD1 or TRBD2 (5 bases each). The V and J ends lost 4 bases and 10 bases respectively, with 17 bases between them. The germline V gene has CDR1 MNHNY and CDR2 SVGAGI (reference sequence). This CDR3 spans 14 amino acids. The CDR3 loop is CASSSGAVEWEQFF. DNA of the CDR3: TGTGCCAGCAGTTCCGGGGCAGTAGAATGGGAGCAGTTCTTC.

Only a few counts were recorded for this clone. The genes are TRBV5-1 and TRBJ2-7; 9 bases align to TRBD2. Germline values: CDR1 SGHRS, CDR2 YFSETQ. With 0 bases clipped from V and 5 bases from J, the junction kept 9 bases outside the gene matches. The length of the CDR3 is 16 residues. CDR3 sequence: CASSLGRASGTHEQYF. The CDR3 coding sequence is TGCGCCAGCAGCTTGGGCCGGGCTAGCGGGACCCACGAGCAGTACTTC.

The rearrangement uses TRBV14 and TRBJ1-2; 11 bases are a match to TRBD1. J lost 7 bases, V lost 4 bases, and 14 bases had no gene match. Germline lookup yields CDR1 SGHDN and CDR2 FVKESK. The CDR3 loop spans 17 amino acids. CDR3 sequence (DNA): TGTGCCAGCAGCCCCCCTCGGACAGGGGGCTTATACGGTGGCTACACCTTC. This translates into CASSPPRTGGLYGGYTF.

This chain joins TRBV7-2 and TRBJ2-3; weak D call: TRBD1 (6 bases). The CDR3 totals 14 residues. The V gene lost 5 bases and the J gene lost 0 bases, with 9 bases spanning the gap. Germline V gives CDR1 SGHTA, CDR2 FQGNSA. The CDR3 sequence is CASSPDRSTDTQYF. For the CDR3, the DNA is TGTGCCAGCAGCCCGGACAGAAGCACAGATACGCAGTATTTT.

The chain carries TRBV28 and TRBJ2-7; 7 positions match TRBD2. Trimming took 2 bases from V and 2 from J; bases not matched to a gene: 3. Germline-derived CDR1 and CDR2 are MDHEN and SYDVKM. The CDR3 consists of 14 residues. CDR3 sequence reads: CASSLIGGTYEQYF. In nucleotides, the CDR3 is TGTGCCAGCAGTTTAATCGGGGGGACCTACGAGCAGTACTTC.

The chain carries TRBV15 and TRBJ2-1, with D possibly matching TRBD2 (6 bases). This CDR3 contains 15 residues. Germline lookup yields CDR1 LNHNV and CDR2 YYDKDF (reference sequence). V shed 0 bases and J shed 0 bases, with 6 bases lying between them. CDR3 region: CATSRERGSYNEQFF. The CDR3 DNA reads TGTGCCACCAGCAGAGAGCGGGGCTCCTACAATGAGCAGTTCTTC.

The V call is TRBV13, the J call TRBJ2-1; D is perhaps TRBD1 (5 bases). Trimming removed 4 bases at V and 0 bases at J, with 13 bases between. The CDR3 runs 16 residues. CDR1 and CDR2 from the germline V gene are PRHDT and FYEKMQ (reference sequence). The CDR3 here is CASSSPLDSSYNEQFF. In DNA, the CDR3 is TGTGCCAGCAGCTCCCCGCTTGACAGCTCCTACAATGAGCAGTTCTTC.

The chain uses TRBV5-4 and TRBJ2-1, with 10 bases identical to TRBD2. Germline assignment: CDR1 SGHNT and CDR2 YYREEE (reference sequence). The length of the CDR3 is 17 residues. The trim removed 3 bases at V and 1 base at J, leaving 7 bases unmatched. CDR3 DNA: TGTGCCAGCAGCTACGCTAGGACTAGCGGTTCCTACAATGAGCAGTTCTTC. Translated, it gives CASSYARTSGSYNEQFF.

The V and J genes are TRBV14 and TRBJ2-2, with TRBD2 matching 7 bases. The V segment lost 1 base and the J segment 2 bases; nucleotides outside the gene matches: 13. CDR3 length: 19 residues. The germline V gene has CDR1 SGHDN and CDR2 FVKESK. The CDR3 coding sequence is TGTGCCAGCAGCCAAGGAGCTAGCGGAGCCCCCTTAAACACCGGGGAGCTGTTTTTT. Its translation is CASSQGASGAPLNTGELFF.